This T cell receptor beta chain appears in the sequencing data of a study of T cells of healthy individuals. In its sample, this clonotype was seen a few times. Trimming left V 7 bases short and J 0 bases short, with 19 bases between. Germline V gene data show CDR1 as MNHEY and CDR2 as SVGEGT. This CDR3 is built from 16 residues. Via MiXCR, TCRdb re-called the 5' RACE reads, giving one row per CDR3 protein. The sample records 63,000 or so distinct CDR3 sequences, under 20% being singletons. V gene TRBV6-2 or TRBV6-3 combines with J gene TRBJ2-7, with unresolved D. The clonotype was recovered from a human donor in good health. Here the CDR3 DNA reads TGTGCCAGCACCAAGAGGATCTCCTTAAGCTCCTACGAGCAGTACTTC. Protein product: CASTKRISLSSYEQYF.